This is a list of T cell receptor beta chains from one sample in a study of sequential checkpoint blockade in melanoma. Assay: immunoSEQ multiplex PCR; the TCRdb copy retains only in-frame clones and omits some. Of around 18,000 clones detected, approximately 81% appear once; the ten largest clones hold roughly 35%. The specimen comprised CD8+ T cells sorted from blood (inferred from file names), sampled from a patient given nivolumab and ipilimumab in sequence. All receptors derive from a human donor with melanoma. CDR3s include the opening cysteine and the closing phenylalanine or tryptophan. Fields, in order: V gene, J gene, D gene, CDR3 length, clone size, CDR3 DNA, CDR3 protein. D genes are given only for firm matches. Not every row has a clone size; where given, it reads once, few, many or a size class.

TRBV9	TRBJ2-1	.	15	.	TGTGCCAGCAGCGTAAGTGGGTCGGCGGGCAATGAGCAGTTCTTC	CASSVSGSAGNEQFF
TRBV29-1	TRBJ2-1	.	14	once	TGCAGCGTTGCGGCGGGACCTACCTACAATGAGCAGTTCTTC	CSVAAGPTYNEQFF
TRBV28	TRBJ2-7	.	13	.	TGTGCCAGCTCGTGGACGGGAGTCTTCGAGCAGTACTTC	CASSWTGVFEQYF
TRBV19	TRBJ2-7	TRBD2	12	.	TGTGCCATGACTAGCGGAACCTACGAGCAGTACTTC	CAMTSGTYEQYF
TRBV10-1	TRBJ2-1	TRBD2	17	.	TGCGCCAGCAGTGATTCAGCGGGAGGATTACTTTACAATGAGCAGTTCTTC	CASSDSAGGLLYNEQFF
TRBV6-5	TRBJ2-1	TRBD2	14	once	TGTGCCAGCGGTCTAGCGGGAGGTTACAATGAGCAGTTCTTC	CASGLAGGYNEQFF
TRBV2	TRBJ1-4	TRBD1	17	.	TGTGCCAGCAGACAACTTGCAGACAGGGGAGGAGGTGAAAAACTGTTTTTT	CASRQLADRGGGEKLFF
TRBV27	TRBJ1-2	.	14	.	TGTGCCAGCAGTGAGCAGGGGCCCAACTATGGCTACACCTTC	CASSEQGPNYGYTF
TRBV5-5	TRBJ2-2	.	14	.	TGTGCCAGCAGCTTGGCCTGGCCGTCAGGGGAGCTGTTTTTT	CASSLAWPSGELFF
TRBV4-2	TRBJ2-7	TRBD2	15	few	TGTGCCAGCAGCTTTGGGCCTAGCGGGACCTACGAGCAGTACTTC	CASSFGPSGTYEQYF
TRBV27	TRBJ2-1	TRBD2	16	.	TGTGCCAGCAGAATCGGGCTAGCGGGGGGGCTCAATGAGCAGTTCTTC	CASRIGLAGGLNEQFF
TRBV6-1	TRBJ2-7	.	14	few	TGTGCCAGCAGTGAAGGGGTAGGGGCCTACGAGCAGTACTTC	CASSEGVGAYEQYF
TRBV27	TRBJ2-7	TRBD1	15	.	TGTGCCAGCAGTTCACTGGGACAGGGAGGCTACGAGCAGTACTTC	CASSSLGQGGYEQYF
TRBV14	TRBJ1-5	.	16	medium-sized	TGTGCCAGCAGCCAAGGTTCGACAGGTAGTGGGCAGCCCCAGCATTTT	CASSQGSTGSGQPQHF
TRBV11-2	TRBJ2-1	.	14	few	TGTGCCAGCAGTTCCCGACAGGACTCAAATGAGCAGTTCTTC	CASSSRQDSNEQFF
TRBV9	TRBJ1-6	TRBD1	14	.	TGTGCCAGCAGCGTAGAGGGGGCCCATTCACCCCTCCACTTT	CASSVEGAHSPLHF
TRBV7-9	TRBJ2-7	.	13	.	TGTGCCAGCAGCTTAGCGCAGGGCTACGAGCAGTACTTC	CASSLAQGYEQYF
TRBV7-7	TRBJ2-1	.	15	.	TGTGCCAGCAGCTTCGTGGGGGCCCCCTACAATGAGCAGTTCTTC	CASSFVGAPYNEQFF
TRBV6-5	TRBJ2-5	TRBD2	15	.	TGTGCCAGCAGTTACTCGGGGGGGAACCAAGAGACCCAGTACTTC	CASSYSGGNQETQYF
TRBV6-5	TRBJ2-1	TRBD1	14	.	TGTGCCAGCAAAGACAGGGCCTATTACAATGAGCAGTTCTTC	CASKDRAYYNEQFF
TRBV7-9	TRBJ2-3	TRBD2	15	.	TGTGCCAGCAGCTTATCGGCGGGGGGGGCAGATACGCAGTATTTT	CASSLSAGGADTQYF
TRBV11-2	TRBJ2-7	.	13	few	TGTGCCAGCAGCTTAAGTCTTAGCTACGAGCAGTACTTC	CASSLSLSYEQYF
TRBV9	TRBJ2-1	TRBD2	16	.	TGTGCCAGCAGCGTAGACACTAGCGGTGATTACAATGAGCAGTTCTTC	CASSVDTSGDYNEQFF
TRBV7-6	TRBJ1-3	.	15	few	TGTGCCAGCAGCTTAGATCGGCCCTTAGCACACACCATATATTTT	CASSLDRPLAHTIYF
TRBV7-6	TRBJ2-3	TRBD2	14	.	TGTGCCAGCAGCCTCGGGGGGGCTACAGATACGCAGTATTTT	CASSLGGATDTQYF
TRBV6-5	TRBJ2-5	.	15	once	TGTGCCAGCAGTTACTCGACAGGAGCCCAAGAGACCCAGTACTTC	CASSYSTGAQETQYF
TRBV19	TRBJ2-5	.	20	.	TGTGCCAGTAGTATAAGATTAGAGGACTCTGTAAGTCTTGGGCCAGAGACCCAGTACTTC	CASSIRLEDSVSLGPETQYF
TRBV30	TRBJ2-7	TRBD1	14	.	TGTGCCTGGAGTTTCGGGACAGCGTCCTACGAGCAGTACTTC	CAWSFGTASYEQYF
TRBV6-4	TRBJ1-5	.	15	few	TGTGCCAGCAGTGAAGATGCGGGACCCAATCAGCCCCAGCATTTT	CASSEDAGPNQPQHF
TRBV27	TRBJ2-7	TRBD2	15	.	TGTGCCAGCAGACTTACTAGCGGGAGGGCCCGGGAGCAGTACTTC	CASRLTSGRAREQYF
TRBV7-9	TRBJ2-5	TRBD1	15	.	TGTGCCAGCAGCTTAGCGGCAGGGGGCTTGGAGACCCAGTACTTC	CASSLAAGGLETQYF
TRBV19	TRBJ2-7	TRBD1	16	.	TGTGCCAGTAGTATGGGACCGGGACAGGGGACCGACGAGCAGTACTTC	CASSMGPGQGTDEQYF
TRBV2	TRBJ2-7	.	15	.	TGTGCCAGCAGTGAAGCTGTGACAGGTTCGGGCGAGCAGTACTTC	CASSEAVTGSGEQYF
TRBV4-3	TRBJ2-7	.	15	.	TGCGCCAGCAGCCATCAGACAGGCTTCTCCTACGAGCAGTACTTC	CASSHQTGFSYEQYF
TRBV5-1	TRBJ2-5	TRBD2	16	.	TGCGCCAGCAGCTTGGCGCCTAGCGGGGGTTCGGAGACCCAGTACTTC	CASSLAPSGGSETQYF
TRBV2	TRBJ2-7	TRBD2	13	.	TGTGCCACCATCACTAGCGGCTCCTACGAGCAGTACTTC	CATITSGSYEQYF
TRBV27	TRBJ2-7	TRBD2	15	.	TGTGCCAGCAGTGTACTAGCGGGAGGGCCTTACGAGCAGTACTTC	CASSVLAGGPYEQYF
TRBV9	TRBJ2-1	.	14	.	TGTGCCAGCAGCTTAGGCGGGACCTACAATGAGCAGTTCTTC	CASSLGGTYNEQFF
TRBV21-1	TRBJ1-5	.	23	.	TGTGCCAGCACTCAAAGCATGACGAAGGGTCATGTTCTTGGGAGCTATAGCAATCAGCCCCAGCATTTT	CASTQSMTKGHVLGSYSNQPQHF
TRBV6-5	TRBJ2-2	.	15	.	TGTGCCAGCAGGGACATTCAGTTTAACACCGGGGAGCTGTTTTTT	CASRDIQFNTGELFF
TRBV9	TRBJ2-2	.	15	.	TGTGCCAGCACCCCTTGGGAGCCGTACACCGGGGAGCTGTTTTTT	CASTPWEPYTGELFF
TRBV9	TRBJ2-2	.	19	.	TGTGCCGGCAGCGTATCCTCTTTATCACCTGGGGGCGATTCCGGGGAGCTGTTTTTT	CAGSVSSLSPGGDSGELFF
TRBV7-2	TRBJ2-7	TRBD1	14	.	TGTGCCAGCAGAGAGACAGGGGACAACTACGAGCAGTACTTC	CASRETGDNYEQYF
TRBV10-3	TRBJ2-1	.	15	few	TGTGCCAGCACCAGGCGACAGAAACTAAACAATGAGCAGTTCTTC	CASTRRQKLNNEQFF
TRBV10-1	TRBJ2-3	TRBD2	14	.	TGCGCCAGCAGTGATCCGGCGGGAGCGGATACGCAGTATTTT	CASSDPAGADTQYF
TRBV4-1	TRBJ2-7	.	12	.	TGCGCCAGCAGCCAAGGAGCGGGCGAGCAGTACTTC	CASSQGAGEQYF
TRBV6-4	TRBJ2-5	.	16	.	TGTGCCAGCCCCGAAGGGGGGGAAGTGGGCCAAGAGACCCAGTACTTC	CASPEGGEVGQETQYF
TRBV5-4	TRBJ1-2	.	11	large	TGTGCCAGCAGTACCACCGGGAGCTACACCTTC	CASSTTGSYTF
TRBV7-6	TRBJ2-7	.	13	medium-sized	TGTGCCAGCAGCTTAGCGGGCACCTACGAGCAGTACTTC	CASSLAGTYEQYF
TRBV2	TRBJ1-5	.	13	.	TGTGCCAGCAGACAGAATAGCAATCAGCCCCAGCATTTT	CASRQNSNQPQHF
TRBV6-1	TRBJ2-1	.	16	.	TGTGCCAGCAGTGATTTAGCGGTAGGAAACTACAATGAGCAGTTCTTC	CASSDLAVGNYNEQFF
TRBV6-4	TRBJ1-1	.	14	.	TGTGCCAGCAGTGACTGGGGACGGCAGGGGCGGGCTTTCTTT	CASSDWGRQGRAFF
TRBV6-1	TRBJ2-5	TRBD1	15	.	TGTGCCAGCAGTGAAATAACAGGGGGCAAAGAGACCCAGTACTTC	CASSEITGGKETQYF
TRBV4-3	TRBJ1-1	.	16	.	TGCGCCAGCAGCCAAGATTCGGGGGGCTTAAACACTGAAGCTTTCTTT	CASSQDSGGLNTEAFF
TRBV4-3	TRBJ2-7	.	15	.	TGCGCCAGCAGCCGGTTCGCCAGTTTCCCCTACGAGCAGTACTTC	CASSRFASFPYEQYF